This T cell receptor beta chain was found in a study of T cell responses to AZD1222 COVID-19 vaccine. TCRdb's copy holds only in-frame clones and misses some; the assay was immunoSEQ multiplex PCR. This sample has about 180,000 clones, with 88% found just once. The sequencing used peripheral blood, collected 28 days after the second AZD1222 dose. This TCR was sampled from an adult who received the AZD1222 COVID-19 vaccine.

CDR3 protein: CASSLTSGGANTQYF. CDR3 sequence (DNA): TGTGCCAGCAGCTTAACTAGCGGGGGGGCAAATACGCAGTATTTT. The V gene is TRBV7-2, the J gene TRBJ2-3, with TRBD2 matching 13 bases. Losses at the gene ends were 2 bases for V and 7 bases for J; bases not matched to a gene: 3. The CDR3 covers 15 residues. Germline CDR1 reads SGHTA; CDR2 reads FQGNSA.